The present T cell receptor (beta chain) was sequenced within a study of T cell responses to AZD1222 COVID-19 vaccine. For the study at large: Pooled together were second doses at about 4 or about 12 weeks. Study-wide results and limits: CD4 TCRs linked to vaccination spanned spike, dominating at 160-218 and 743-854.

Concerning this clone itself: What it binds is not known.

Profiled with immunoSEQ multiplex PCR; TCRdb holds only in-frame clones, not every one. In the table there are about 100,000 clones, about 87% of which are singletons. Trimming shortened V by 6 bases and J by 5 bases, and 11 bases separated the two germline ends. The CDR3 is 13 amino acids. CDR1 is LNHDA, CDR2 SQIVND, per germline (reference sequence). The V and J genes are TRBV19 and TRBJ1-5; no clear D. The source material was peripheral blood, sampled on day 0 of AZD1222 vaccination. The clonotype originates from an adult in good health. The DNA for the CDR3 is TGTGCCAGTAGCCAGACATCCTATCAGCCCCAGCATTTT. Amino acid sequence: CASSQTSYQPQHF.